The 16 T cell receptor beta chains in this list originate from one sample, sequenced in a study of blood T cell repertoires in COVID-19. TCRdb keeps only in-frame clones here, not all; method: immunoSEQ multiplex PCR. The data hold around 120,000 clones, with around 87% observed a single time. The material sequenced was peripheral blood. The receptors here all came from a woman aged 60-75 years with COVID-19, enrolled during active disease.

The chain has TRBV7-8 and TRBJ1-1; TRBD1 aligns across 12 bases. CDR1 SGHVS and CDR2 FQNEAQ come from the germline V gene. V lost 5 bases to trimming and J lost 6 bases; unmatched junction nucleotides: 4. CDR3 length: 14 amino acids. CDR3 DNA: TGTGCCAGCAGCCCGAGGGACAGGGGGCCTGAAGCTTTCTTT. The encoded protein is CASSPRDRGPEAFF.

The chain uses TRBV6-4 and TRBJ2-2; 8 nucleotides align to TRBD1. V trimming: 4 bases; J trimming: 1 base; junction bases outside the gene matches: 2. The CDR3 runs to 15 residues. From germline, CDR1 is MRHNA and CDR2 SNTAGT. CDR3 loop: CASSAGTGNTGELFF. The CDR3, as DNA: TGTGCCAGCAGTGCCGGGACAGGGAACACCGGGGAGCTGTTTTTT.

This clone is a singleton in its sample. V usage is TRBV13 and J usage is TRBJ1-1; 8 bases are shared with TRBD1. The CDR3 spans 13 residues. V shed 5 bases, J shed 4 bases, and the junction held 3 bases outside the gene matches. Germline-derived CDR1 and CDR2 are PRHDT and FYEKMQ (reference sequence). The CDR3 here is CASSPTGGTEAFF. CDR3 in DNA: TGTGCCAGCAGCCCAACAGGGGGCACTGAAGCTTTCTTT.

This sequence joins TRBV19 and TRBJ1-6, with 9 bases matching TRBD1. The CDR3 spans 18 residues. Trimming removed 4 bases from V and 6 bases from J; junction bases left unmatched: 13. Germline values: CDR1 LNHDA, CDR2 SQIVND (reference sequence). Here the CDR3 reads CASSTLKRQGDRNSPLHF. The CDR3 nucleotides are TGTGCCAGTAGTACCTTGAAGCGACAGGGGGACCGTAATTCACCCCTCCACTTT.

The CDR3 spells CASSLTWDRDEQYF. As DNA, the CDR3 is TGTGCCAGCAGCCTTACCTGGGACAGGGACGAGCAGTACTTC. This chain links TRBV27 with TRBJ2-7, with 9 bases identical to TRBD1. V trimming: 6 bases; J trimming: 5 bases; junction bases outside the gene matches: 8. CDR1 MNHEY and CDR2 SMNVEV come from the germline V gene (reference sequence). This CDR3 contains 14 residues.

The V and J genes are TRBV21-1 and TRBJ1-2. TRBV21-1 is a listed pseudogene. CDR3 length: 14 amino acids. The CDR3 DNA is TGTGCCAGCAGCAAAGGGGGGGCTAACTATGGCTACACCTTC. Translation: CASSKGGANYGYTF.

The chain employs TRBV19 and TRBJ2-2; 7 bases match TRBD1. Germline lookup yields CDR1 LNHDA and CDR2 SQIVND (reference sequence). The junction had 8 bases not matched to a gene; V was cut back by 6 bases and J by 4 bases. This CDR3 has 15 residues. The CDR3 loop reads CASSKTGVTTGELFF. In DNA, the CDR3 is TGTGCCAGTAGCAAAACAGGGGTGACCACCGGGGAGCTGTTTTTT.

The genes are TRBV7-2 and TRBJ1-1, with 10 bases that match TRBD1. Germline loops: CDR1 SGHTA, CDR2 FQGNSA. Trimming cost V 6 bases and J 1 base; bases outside gene matches: 5. The CDR3 contains 15 residues. CDR3 residues: CASRPGTGANTEAFF. The CDR3 DNA follows: TGTGCCAGCAGGCCCGGGACAGGGGCGAACACTGAAGCTTTCTTT.

The rearrangement links TRBV7-3 to TRBJ2-2; tentatively, D is TRBD1 (5 bases). Germline V gene data show CDR1 as SGHTA and CDR2 as FQGTGA. Trimming shortened V by 2 bases and J by 0 bases, and 10 bases separated the two germline ends. CDR3 length: 16 residues. Here the CDR3 reads CASSLPRQSNTGELFF. The DNA of the CDR3 is TGTGCCAGCAGCTTACCTCGACAGTCGAACACCGGGGAGCTGTTTTTT.

The chain employs TRBV5-4 and TRBJ2-5; 7 nucleotides line up with TRBD2. The CDR3 is 14 amino acids. Germline-derived CDR1 and CDR2 are SGHNT and YYREEE (reference sequence). V lost 1 base to trimming and J lost 0 bases; unmatched junction nucleotides: 0. The CDR3 region has the DNA TGTGCCAGCAGCTTGCGGGGGGACCAAGAGACCCAGTACTTC. It encodes CASSLRGDQETQYF.

Only one count was recorded for this clone. This chain joins TRBV7-3 and TRBJ2-3; D gene uncertain. The CDR3 is 13 residues long. Germline V lookup: CDR1 SGHTA, CDR2 FQGTGA. Trimming took 1 base from V and 5 from J, leaving 7 bases between them. For the CDR3, the DNA is TGTGCCAGCAGCTTAAGGCCAGAAGATACGCAGTATTTT. Translating gives CASSLRPEDTQYF.

The CDR3 region has the DNA TGTGCCAGCAGTTACATCGGGACACTTTATAATTCACCCCTCCACTTT. This translates into CASSYIGTLYNSPLHF. The chain recombines TRBV6-2 or TRBV6-3 with TRBJ1-6; TRBD1 might be the D (6 bases). Germline V gene lookup returns CDR1 MNHEY and CDR2 SVGEGT. V dropped 2 bases and J dropped 4 bases, with 12 bases sitting between them. This CDR3 comprises 16 residues.

Points on this clone: One end of the junction varies from germline; a read error may be responsible. The genes are TRBV24-1 and TRBJ2-5; tentatively, D is TRBD2 (5 bases). CDR3 length: 12 amino acids. CDR1 is KGHDR, CDR2 SFDVKD, per germline. CDR3 coding DNA: TGTGCCACCAGTGACCCCGAGGGAGAACAAGACTTC. Translation gives CATSDPEGEQDF.

The genes are TRBV3-1 (or the pseudogene TRBV3-2) and TRBJ2-1; a weak D match, TRBD2 (5 bases). CDR1 and CDR2 (germline): LGHDT, YNNKEL (reference sequence). CDR3 length: 17 amino acids. Trimming took off 0 bases at V and 0 bases at J, with 12 bases between the two ends. CDR3 sequence: CASSQDPRTYSYNEQFF. The DNA of the CDR3 is TGTGCCAGCAGCCAAGATCCCAGGACTTACTCCTACAATGAGCAGTTCTTC.

This rearrangement joins TRBV25-1 to TRBJ1-1; 7 bases match TRBD1. The CDR3 is 15 amino acids. V lost 2 bases, J lost 5 bases, and 8 bases stayed unmatched. Germline V CDR1 and CDR2: MGHDK, SYGVNS. The CDR3 spells CASSEVGRGRTEAFF. In DNA form, the CDR3 reads TGTGCCAGCAGTGAAGTGGGCAGGGGGAGGACTGAAGCTTTCTTT.

The chain joins TRBV6-5 to TRBJ1-2, with TRBD1 identical over 10 bases. The J segment lost 7 bases and the V segment lost 6 bases, leaving 8 bases of the junction unmatched. CDR1 and CDR2 from the germline V gene are MNHEY and SVGAGI. The CDR3 has 14 amino acids. The CDR3 is CASRRGTGVLGYTF. In nucleotides, the CDR3 is TGTGCCAGCAGGAGAGGGACAGGGGTCCTTGGCTACACCTTC.